This T cell receptor (beta chain) was recorded in a study of CD8 T cells in Susac syndrome. Study-wide context: The Susac syndrome patients that were sequenced included more than 5 with active disease and roughly 8 in remission.

It was with random hexamers that roughly 0.5 to 1 ug RNA was reverse transcribed. TCRdb passed the immunoSEQ multiplex PCR reads through MiXCR, listing each CDR3 protein once. Counted here are roughly 76,000 distinct CDR3 sequences, approximately 94% occurring once; the ten biggest clones make up roughly 0.45%. In germline, CDR1 is MDHEN, CDR2 SYDVKM. V gave up 3 bases and J gave up 0 bases, with 9 bases separating them. CDR3 length: 15 residues. Input material: CD8+ T cells from PBMCs. The origin of this receptor is a human donor with Susac syndrome. The chain employs TRBV28 and TRBJ2-1; D is perhaps TRBD2 (6 bases). The CDR3 here is CASSLDGSSYNEQFF. CDR3 coding DNA: TGTGCCAGCAGTTTGGACGGGAGCTCCTACAATGAGCAGTTCTTC.